A selection of T cell receptor beta chains follows, all from one sample in a study of blood T cell repertoires in COVID-19. Sequenced by immunoSEQ multiplex PCR; TCRdb stores in-frame clones only, minus some. Counted here are about 350,000 clones, 87% occurring once; the ten biggest clones make up 2.5% to 3.5%. Sequenced material: PBMCs or T cells enriched from blood (not recorded which). The receptors derive from a woman aged 25 to 39 who had recovered from COVID-19. The CDR3 runs from the conserved cysteine through the conserved F or W. A D gene is named only where the DNA matches it firmly. Clone sizes are given selectively: once, few, many, or a class where the clone is expanded.

v_call	j_call	clone_size	d_call	cdr3_nt	cdr3_aa
TRBV30	TRBJ2-7	-	-	TGTGCCTGGGGGCAGGGCCCCTACGAGCAGTACTTC	CAWGQGPYEQYF
TRBV7-2	TRBJ2-7	-	-	TGTGCCAGCAGCTTCAAACCCCAGGGCCACGAGCAGTACTTC	CASSFKPQGHEQYF
TRBV29-1	TRBJ2-7	-	TRBD1	TGCAGCGGCGTTACCGGGACAGGTTACGAGCAGTACTTC	CSGVTGTGYEQYF
TRBV6-4	TRBJ2-1	-	TRBD1	TGTGCCAGCAGTGACTCAGGGGGCGCAGGGAATGAGCAGTTCTTC	CASSDSGGAGNEQFF
TRBV19	TRBJ1-1	-	-	TGTGCCAGTAGTATGCAGGGGAACACTGAAGCTTTCTTT	CASSMQGNTEAFF
TRBV7-3	TRBJ2-7	-	TRBD2	TGTGCCAGCAGTCTAATCGGGGGGGCAGGGTCCCATGGTGAGCAGTACTTC	CASSLIGGAGSHGEQYF
TRBV5-4	TRBJ1-2	-	-	TGTGCCAGCAGCCGCTCGGGGGGTAACTATGGCTACACCTTC	CASSRSGGNYGYTF
TRBV28	TRBJ2-2	once	-	TGTGCCAGCAGTTTATCGACCGGGGAGCTGTTTTTT	CASSLSTGELFF
TRBV12-3/TRBV12-4	TRBJ1-2	-	-	TGTGCCAGCAGTCCAGGGTTACGGTATGGCTACACCTTC	CASSPGLRYGYTF
TRBV7-9	TRBJ2-7	-	TRBD2	TGTGCCAGCAGCTTAGTTTCTAGCGGGAGGGGTTCCGAGCAGTACTTC	CASSLVSSGRGSEQYF
TRBV13	TRBJ1-1	-	-	TGTGCCAGCAGCTTAGGGGTAGGGGCCAATAAGGGGGCTTTCTTT	CASSLGVGANKGAFF
TRBV12-5	TRBJ2-6	-	-	TGTGCTAGTGGTTTGGTACGGTATGCTTCAGGGGGGTTATCTGGGGCCAACGTCCTGACTTTC	CASGLVRYASGGLSGANVLTF
TRBV7-2	TRBJ2-5	-	-	TGTGCCAGCAGCGCTAGACGGGACCAAGAGACCCAGTACTTC	CASSARRDQETQYF
TRBV3-1/TRBV3-2	TRBJ1-1	-	-	TGTGCCAGCAGCCCGACCTTAGCGAAGAACACTGAAGCTTTCTTT	CASSPTLAKNTEAFF
TRBV28	TRBJ2-3	-	-	TGTGCCAGCATTGGGGGGGCGCCCGATACGCAGTATTTT	CASIGGAPDTQYF
TRBV6-1	TRBJ2-1	-	TRBD2	TGTGCCAGCAGTGAATATAGCGGGGTGCACAATGAGCAGTTCTTC	CASSEYSGVHNEQFF
TRBV9	TRBJ2-2	-	-	TGTGCCAGCAGCGTAACGGGTGGCGGGGAGCTGTTTTTT	CASSVTGGGELFF
TRBV14	TRBJ2-7	-	TRBD2	TGTGCCAGCAGCCTACTCGGACTAGCAAGTGAGCAGTACTTC	CASSLLGLASEQYF
TRBV4-1	TRBJ2-7	-	TRBD2	TGCGCCAGCAGCCCTTCGACTAGCGGGGCCTACGAGCAGTACTTC	CASSPSTSGAYEQYF
TRBV6-5	TRBJ2-7	-	TRBD2	TGTGCCAGCAGTAAAACTAGCGGGGGGAGTTACGAGCAGTACTTC	CASSKTSGGSYEQYF
TRBV7-9	TRBJ2-2	-	-	TGTGCCGGAAAAAAGCAGGGGAGTTTGAGCACCGGGGAGCTGTTTTTT	CAGKKQGSLSTGELFF
TRBV7-2	TRBJ2-2	-	-	TGTGCCAGCAGCCCGCTACCGGCAGGGAACACCGGGGAGCTGTTTTTT	CASSPLPAGNTGELFF
TRBV30	TRBJ2-3	few	TRBD1	TGTGCCTGGAGTCATCCGGGACAGGGGACAGATACGCAGTATTTT	CAWSHPGQGTDTQYF
TRBV6-4	TRBJ2-7	once	-	TGTGCCAGCAGACCCGACAGGAACTCCTACGAGCAGTACTTC	CASRPDRNSYEQYF
TRBV6-5	TRBJ1-2	-	-	TGTGCCAGCAGTCGGACAGTAACTAACTATGGCTACACCTTC	CASSRTVTNYGYTF
TRBV2	TRBJ2-5	-	TRBD2	TGTGCCAGCGACGGGCCAGCGGGGGGGGTGGAGACCCAGTACTTC	CASDGPAGGVETQYF
TRBV10-3	TRBJ1-6	few	-	TGTGCCAGCGGGGATCGGGGTTCACCCCTCCACTTT	CASGDRGSPLHF
TRBV2	TRBJ1-1	-	-	TGTGCCAGGTATCGGGAAGGCCCCCTGAACACTGAAGCTTTCTTT	CARYREGPLNTEAFF
TRBV3-1/TRBV3-2	TRBJ2-5	-	-	TGTGCCAGCAGCCAAGATGGTCCCCGGGGTTGGGAGACCCAGTACTTC	CASSQDGPRGWETQYF
TRBV19	TRBJ2-1	-	TRBD2	TGTGCCAGTAGTATATTAGCGGGAATTTACAATGAGCAGTTCTTC	CASSILAGIYNEQFF
TRBV28	TRBJ2-5	-	TRBD2	TGTGCCAGCAGTCCGCCCCGGATAGCGGGTTTAGAGACCCAGTACTTC	CASSPPRIAGLETQYF
TRBV27	TRBJ1-4	-	TRBD1	TGTGCCAGCACCCACGGGACAGGAGCTAATGAAAAACTGTTTTTT	CASTHGTGANEKLFF
TRBV12-5	TRBJ1-1	-	-	TGTGCTAGTGGTTTGGTACTAGGGGGGAACACTGAAGCTTTCTTT	CASGLVLGGNTEAFF
TRBV28	TRBJ1-1	-	-	TGTGCCAGCAACGGGAAAAGGACGCTAAACACTGAAGCTTTCTTT	CASNGKRTLNTEAFF
TRBV15	TRBJ1-1	-	-	TGTGCCACCAGCAGAGATCCTCCGTCCGCCGGAGCTTTCTTT	CATSRDPPSAGAFF
TRBV23-1	TRBJ1-2	-	-	TGCGCCAGCAGTCAATGCCCAGGGTTTGGCTACACCTTC	CASSQCPGFGYTF
TRBV5-5	TRBJ1-1	-	-	TGTGCCAGCGGCGGGGGGAGGGCCTTGAACACTGAAGCTTTCTTT	CASGGGRALNTEAFF
TRBV7-9	TRBJ2-2	-	-	TGTGCCAGCAGCTTAGCGGGAGACACCGGGGAGCTGTTTTTT	CASSLAGDTGELFF
TRBV2	TRBJ1-1	-	-	TGTGCCAGCAGTCCCAGGACTACGAACACTGAAGCTTTCTTT	CASSPRTTNTEAFF
TRBV5-5	TRBJ2-7	-	-	TGTGCCAGCAGCTTGGAGGGGTACCCCGGGGGCTACGAGCAGTACTTC	CASSLEGYPGGYEQYF
TRBV10-3	TRBJ1-5	-	-	TGTGCCATCAGTGACGGGAGTCAGAACAATCAGCCCCAGCATTTT	CAISDGSQNNQPQHF